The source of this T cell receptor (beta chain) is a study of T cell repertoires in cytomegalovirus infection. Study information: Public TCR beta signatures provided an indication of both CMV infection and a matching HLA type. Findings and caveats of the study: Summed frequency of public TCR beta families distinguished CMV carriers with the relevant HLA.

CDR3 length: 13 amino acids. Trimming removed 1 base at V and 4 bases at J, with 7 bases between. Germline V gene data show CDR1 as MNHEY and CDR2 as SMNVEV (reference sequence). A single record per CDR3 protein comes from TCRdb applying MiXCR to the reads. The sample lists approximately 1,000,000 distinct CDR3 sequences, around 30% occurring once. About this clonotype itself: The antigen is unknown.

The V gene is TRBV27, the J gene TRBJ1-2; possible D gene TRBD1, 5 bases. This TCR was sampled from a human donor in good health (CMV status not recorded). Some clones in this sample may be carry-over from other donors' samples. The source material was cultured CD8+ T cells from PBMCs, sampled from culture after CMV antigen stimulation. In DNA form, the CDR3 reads TGTGCCAGCAGTTTATGGGGCAGCTATGGCTACACCTTC. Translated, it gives CASSLWGSYGYTF.